Presented here are 10 T cell receptor beta chains from one specimen sequenced in a study of technical replicates of blood from a few donors. Repertoires were generated with immunoSEQ multiplex PCR, while TCRdb's copy carries only in-frame clones and drops some. The sample lists tens of thousands of clones, 95% to 97% seen once, with about 0.3% in the top ten. The specimen was T cells isolated from PBMCs. All receptors come from a human donor in good health.

Remarks on this clone: The junction does not match germline at one end; this may be a read error. The chain joins TRBV7-7 to TRBJ1-4; a weak D match, TRBD1 (6 bases). There are 14 residues in the CDR3. The V gene's germline CDR1 is SSHAT and CDR2 FNYEAQ (reference sequence). This CDR3 reads CASSLGATNEKLFF. The CDR3 DNA sequence: TGTGCTAGCAGCTTGGGGGCGACTAATGAAAAACTGTTTTTT.

The chain couples TRBV6-1 to TRBJ1-4; possible D gene TRBD1, 5 bases. The CDR3 length is 13 residues. In germline, CDR1 is MNHNS, CDR2 SASEGT. With 6 bases removed from V and 7 bases from J, the gap between germline ends came to 12 bases. Here the CDR3 reads CASSHQGGEKLFF. CDR3 in DNA: TGTGCCAGCAGCCATCAGGGAGGTGAAAAACTGTTTTTT.

This chain's CDR3 is CASSLMLGRPNEQFF. As DNA, the CDR3 is TGTGCCAGCAGCTTAATGTTGGGGAGGCCCAATGAGCAGTTCTTC. This chain uses TRBV11-2 with TRBJ2-1; D possibly corresponds to TRBD2 (6 bases). CDR1 is SGHAT, CDR2 FQNNGV, per germline. Trimming left V 2 bases short and J 6 bases short, with 14 bases between. The CDR3 has 15 amino acids.

The V and J genes are TRBV29-1 and TRBJ2-7, with 8 bases matching TRBD2. Germline-derived CDR1 and CDR2 are SQVTM and ANQGSEA. The CDR3 sequence is 13 residues long. The V segment lost 8 bases and the J segment 0 bases; nucleotides outside the gene matches: 6. CDR3 nucleotide sequence: TGCAGCACCCGGGGGGGCCACTCCTACGAGCAGTACTTC. Its translation: CSTRGGHSYEQYF.

The chain combines TRBV25-1 with TRBJ2-7; 10 nucleotides match TRBD2. J lost 5 bases, V lost 4 bases, and 5 bases had no gene match. This CDR3 comprises 14 residues. Germline V gives CDR1 MGHDK, CDR2 SYGVNS. The CDR3 here is CASSGWLAGDEQYF. The CDR3 DNA reads TGTGCCAGCAGTGGGTGGCTAGCGGGAGACGAGCAGTACTTC.

The chain is built from TRBV28 and TRBJ2-2; D might be TRBD1 (6 bases). CDR3 length: 16 residues. Germline lookup yields CDR1 MDHEN and CDR2 SYDVKM. V gave up 6 bases and J gave up 0 bases, with 14 bases separating them. CDR3 bases: TGTGCCAGCAGCCCTATCGGGACATCGAACACCGGGGAGCTGTTTTTT. The encoded protein is CASSPIGTSNTGELFF. The full variable domain, in which reference TRBV28 and TRBJ2-2 provide the parts outside the CDR3, is DVKVTQSSRYLVKRTGEKVFLECVQDMDHENMFWYRQDPGLGLRLIYFSYDVKMKEKGDIPEGYSVSREKKERFSLILESASTNQTSMYLCASSPIGTSNTGELFFGEGSRLTVL.

This clone showed up just once. The genes are TRBV2 and TRBJ1-4; weak D call: TRBD1 (5 bases). This CDR3 comprises 15 residues. Trimming shortened V by 2 bases and J by 4 bases, and 11 bases separated the two germline ends. Germline V gene sequence: CDR1 SNHLY, CDR2 FYNNEI. CDR3: CASSETGAYNEKLFF. CDR3 sequence (DNA): TGTGCCAGCAGTGAAACAGGAGCTTATAATGAAAAACTGTTTTTT.

The chain has TRBV18 and TRBJ1-2; D ambiguous. The CDR3 spans 15 residues. The germline gives CDR1 KGHSH, CDR2 LQKENI. Trimming cost V 2 bases and J 0 bases, with 10 bases left between them. This CDR3 is CASSPNGASNYGYTF. Written as DNA, the CDR3 is TGTGCCAGCTCACCAAACGGAGCCTCTAACTATGGCTACACCTTC. The variable domain in full, with the rest retrieved from reference TRBV18 and TRBJ1-2, is NAGVMQNPRHLVRRRGQEARLRCSPMKGHSHVYWYRQLPEEGLKFMVYLQKENIIDESGMPKERFSAEFPKEGPSILRIQQVVRGDSAAYFCASSPNGASNYGYTFGSGTRLTVV.

With respect to this clone: The sample contains more than one DNA sequence encoding this CDR3. This sequence joins TRBV30 and TRBJ2-7, with 7 bases identical to TRBD1. The CDR3 runs 13 residues. Germline V CDR1 and CDR2: GTSNPN, SVGIG (reference sequence). With 3 bases clipped from V and 2 bases from J, the junction kept 4 bases outside the gene matches. The CDR3 sequence is CAWSGDRTYEQYF. DNA for the CDR3: TGTGCCTGGAGCGGGGACAGAACCTACGAGCAGTACTTC.

The rearrangement links TRBV5-5 to TRBJ1-2, with 9 bases fitting TRBD1. Germline V gene data show CDR1 as SGHKS and CDR2 as YYEKEE (reference sequence). V lost 4 bases and J lost 2; bases outside the gene matches: 3. This CDR3 is 14 amino acids long. The CDR3 reads CASSVTGGNYGYTF. For the CDR3, the DNA is TGTGCCAGCAGCGTAACAGGGGGCAACTATGGCTACACCTTC.